A selection of T cell receptor beta chains follows, all from one sample in a study of T-cell reconstitution after alpha-beta-depleted transplantation in children. TCRdb itself ran the PCR reads through MiXCR, one entry per CDR3 protein. The sample holds some 290,000 distinct CDR3 sequences, around 25% seen once. The sample was PBMCs, mostly from graft donor cells, taken 180 days after TCRalphabeta/CD19-depleted stem cell transplant. The receptors shown here come from a male patient younger than 18 who had a stem cell transplant for acute lymphoblastic leukemia, so the T cells may come from the graft donor. Each CDR3 is given with its conserved first and last residue. D genes are given only for firm matches. Size tells how often a clone was seen (once, few, many) or the class of an expanded clone, and some rows leave it out.

TGTGCCAGCAGCCCATCGACAGGGGGCGTAGGGCAGCCCCAGCATTTT CASSPSTGGVGQPQHF TRBV7-6 TRBD1 . 16 TRBJ1-5
TGTGCCAGCAGTTTCGGGGGGACTAGCGGCTCCTACAATGAGCAGTTCTTC CASSFGGTSGSYNEQFF TRBV12-3/TRBV12-4 TRBD2 . 17 TRBJ2-1
TGCGCCAGCAGTCATACAAGGAACACTGAAGCTTTCTTT CASSHTRNTEAFF TRBV5-1 . . 13 TRBJ1-1
TGCAGCGTCACACGGTACCAAGAGACCCAGTACTTC CSVTRYQETQYF TRBV29-1 . few 12 TRBJ2-5
TGTGCTAGTGGTTTGTTTGGGGGAGAGACCCAGTACTTC CASGLFGGETQYF TRBV12-5 . . 13 TRBJ2-5
TGCGCCAGCAGCTTGGGGCCGCGTCGCGAGCAGTACTTC CASSLGPRREQYF TRBV5-1 . many 13 TRBJ2-7
TGTGCCAGCAGCTTATTTGGGGGCAATCAGCCCCAGCATTTT CASSLFGGNQPQHF TRBV7-6 . . 14 TRBJ1-5
TGTGCCAGCAGCGGGGGGGGAGGACAGGGCACTGAAGCTTTCTTT CASSGGGGQGTEAFF TRBV9 TRBD1 few 15 TRBJ1-1
TGTGCCACCAGCAGATTTTCGGGTGGCGAGCAGTACTTC CATSRFSGGEQYF TRBV15 . few 13 TRBJ2-7
TGTGCCAGCAGCCGCAGCGGGGGCATCCTCCTTAGGGGGACAGATACGCAGTATTTT CASSRSGGILLRGTDTQYF TRBV9 TRBD2 . 19 TRBJ2-3
TGCAGTGCTAGAGACCCTTTTGCAACTAATGAAAAACTGTTTTTT CSARDPFATNEKLFF TRBV20-1 . few 15 TRBJ1-4
TGTGCCAGCAACCGGGACAGGGTCCACGCCGGGGAGCTGTTTTTT CASNRDRVHAGELFF TRBV27 TRBD1 few 15 TRBJ2-2
TGTGCCTGCAGCCACAAGGGACACGAATATACTGGAAACACCATATATTTT CACSHKGHEYTGNTIYF TRBV3-1 . once 17 TRBJ1-3
TGTGCCAGCAGTTACGGACAGGGGAGGAGGGGAGGCTACACCTTC CASSYGQGRRGGYTF TRBV6-5 TRBD1 few 15 TRBJ1-2
TGTGCCAGCAGCTATACATCGGGGCCCGAGACCCAGTACTTC CASSYTSGPETQYF TRBV9 . many 14 TRBJ2-5
TGCAGCGTTAAGGGTGCCGGGGAGCTGTTTTTT CSVKGAGELFF TRBV29-1 . few 11 TRBJ2-2
TGCGCCAGCCGGCTAGGGAACTCCTACGAGCAGTACTTC CASRLGNSYEQYF TRBV10-2 . . 13 TRBJ2-7
TGCAGTGCTACCGGGCCAAGGAAGGGAACAGATACGCAGTATTTT CSATGPRKGTDTQYF TRBV20-1 . few 15 TRBJ2-3
TGTGCCAGCAGCTCCCAAAACTCCTACAATGAGCAGTTCTTC CASSSQNSYNEQFF TRBV7-9 . . 14 TRBJ2-1
TGTGCCAGCAGCTCACGGATGGGGCAGGGGGGGGACTACGAGCAGTACTTC CASSSRMGQGGDYEQYF TRBV7-9 . . 17 TRBJ2-7
TGTGCCAGCAGTTTTAACAGGAGAGAGACCCAGTACTTC CASSFNRRETQYF TRBV27 . . 13 TRBJ2-5
TGTGCCAGCTCACCGGCAAATCTTAGAAGTTCCTACAATGAGCAGTTCTTC CASSPANLRSSYNEQFF TRBV18 . . 17 TRBJ2-1
TGTGCCAGCAGTTGCGACAGTCCTATATACAATGAGCAGTTCTTC CASSCDSPIYNEQFF TRBV12-3/TRBV12-4 . . 15 TRBJ2-1
TGTGCCAGCTCTAAAGGGGGTGAGCAGTTCTTC CASSKGGEQFF TRBV18 . . 11 TRBJ2-1
TGTGCCAGCAGTGAAAGCGGCAGGGGGGGTTACTTC CASSESGRGGYF TRBV6-1 . . 12 TRBJ2-4
TGCAGTGCTAGAGATAGCGAGTCCTACAATGAGCAGTTCTTC CSARDSESYNEQFF TRBV20-1 . . 14 TRBJ2-1
TGTGCCAGCAGCCTCTCCCCTATTGATCCTGGCTACACCTTC CASSLSPIDPGYTF TRBV12-3/TRBV12-4 . . 14 TRBJ1-2
TGTGCCATCAGTGAAAGGACAGAGCTAGCCAAAAACATTCAGTACTTC CAISERTELAKNIQYF TRBV10-3 . few 16 TRBJ2-4
TGTGCCAGCACTCCAGGGGTCCACGGGGAGCTGTTTTTT CASTPGVHGELFF TRBV12-3/TRBV12-4 . few 13 TRBJ2-2
TGTGCCAGCAGCAACGACAGGGGACCCTACAATGAGCAGTTCTTC CASSNDRGPYNEQFF TRBV27 TRBD1 . 15 TRBJ2-1
TGTGCCAGCAGCCCGACAGGGTTAGGTTTTGGCTCCTACGAGCAGTACTTC CASSPTGLGFGSYEQYF TRBV13 TRBD1 . 17 TRBJ2-7
TGCGCCAGCAGTGAGTCGAAGGGACAGGTCCTCATTCAGTACTTC CASSESKGQVLIQYF TRBV10-1 TRBD1 few 15 TRBJ2-4
TGTGCCAGTAGTATTACAGACTATAGCAATCAGCCCCAGCATTTT CASSITDYSNQPQHF TRBV19 . few 15 TRBJ1-5
TGCAGTGCTAGGAGGGGGAGAGCCGGGCAGCCCCAGCATTTT CSARRGRAGQPQHF TRBV20-1 . . 14 TRBJ1-5
TGTGCCAGCAGCTTAGACCCGTTTTACCGGCTAGACTCCTACAATGAGCAGTTCTTC CASSLDPFYRLDSYNEQFF TRBV11-2 . . 19 TRBJ2-1
TGTGCCAGCAGCCACAGAGCAGGGTGGAAGGGGGAGCAGTACTTC CASSHRAGWKGEQYF TRBV3-1 . few 15 TRBJ2-7
TGTGCCAGCCTACTGGCGGGAAAGAAGGGGGGTGAGCAGTTCTTC CASLLAGKKGGEQFF TRBV6-2/TRBV6-3 . few 15 TRBJ2-1
TGCAGTGCTCCTAGCACAGATACGCAGTATTTT CSAPSTDTQYF TRBV20-1 . many 11 TRBJ2-3
TGTGCCAGCATCCTTAGCGGGAGGAGCGAGCAGTACTTC CASILSGRSEQYF TRBV7-9 TRBD2 . 13 TRBJ2-7
TGCGCCAGCAAGGCAGGAACGAACACTGAAGCTTTCTTT CASKAGTNTEAFF TRBV5-1 . few 13 TRBJ1-1
TGTGCCAGCAGTTACCGAGCGGGAAGAGAGACCCAGTACTTC CASSYRAGRETQYF TRBV12-3/TRBV12-4 TRBD2 few 14 TRBJ2-5
TGTGCCAGCAGCCCCCGGGGGGGCGGGAGAGCGATCCAGCAGTACTTC CASSPRGGGRAIQQYF TRBV9 TRBD2 few 16 TRBJ2-7
TGTGGTGCGAGCCGGTCAGGGCACTATGGTGGAAACACCATATATTTT CGASRSGHYGGNTIYF TRBV21-1 . few 16 TRBJ1-3
TGTGCCAGCAGTTTATCCTTGGGCTACGAGCAGTACTTC CASSLSLGYEQYF TRBV27 . few 13 TRBJ2-7
TGCAGTGCTAGCCCCTGGCGGCACCGTAACACTGAAGCTTTCTTT CSASPWRHRNTEAFF TRBV20-1 . . 15 TRBJ1-1
TGTGCCAGCCCGTTTTGCGGGCCAGCCTACGAGCAGTACTTC CASPFCGPAYEQYF TRBV21-1 . . 14 TRBJ2-7
TGCAGCGTTGAAGGTAGCGGGAGATCCTACGAGCAGTACTTC CSVEGSGRSYEQYF TRBV29-1 TRBD2 . 14 TRBJ2-7
TGTGCCAGCAGCTTAGCGCACAGGGTGGAGTTCTTC CASSLAHRVEFF TRBV7-9 . . 12 TRBJ2-1
TGTGCCAGCAGTTCCAGGGTGGCCGGGGAGCTGTTTTTT CASSSRVAGELFF TRBV12-3/TRBV12-4 . . 13 TRBJ2-2
TGCGCCAGCAGCCCGGGACAGGGGCTTCCTCAGGGATACCTCTACGAGCAGTACTTC CASSPGQGLPQGYLYEQYF TRBV5-1 TRBD1 . 19 TRBJ2-7
TGTGCCAGCAGTTTAGCTACCATACGGACTAGCGGGAGTGGGGCCCAAGAGACCCAGTACTTC CASSLATIRTSGSGAQETQYF TRBV12-3/TRBV12-4 TRBD2 . 21 TRBJ2-5
TGCCCCCGGAAGACTAGCGGGGGAGAAGAGACCCAGTACTTC CPRKTSGGEETQYF TRBV20-1 TRBD2 few 14 TRBJ2-5
TGTGCCAGCAGCTCAGGGGTTATAGGGTATGGCTACACCTTC CASSSGVIGYGYTF TRBV11-2 . few 14 TRBJ1-2